Below, 7 T cell receptor beta chains from the same sample are listed, as sequenced in a study of T cell changes during pregnancy in multiple sclerosis. Using immunoSEQ multiplex PCR, the repertoire was profiled, and TCRdb retains in-frame clones only, with some absent. The sample lists around 30,000 clones, 70% to 90% occurring once. The sequencing here drew on CD8+ T cells from peripheral blood mononuclear cells, taken in the third trimester of pregnancy. The receptor set was obtained from a female donor with multiple sclerosis, enrolled in a pregnancy study.

The rearrangement uses TRBV5-1 and TRBJ2-3; maybe TRBD2 (6 bases). The V end was cut by 3 bases, the J end by 1 base, with 6 bases between. CDR1 is SGHRS, CDR2 YFSETQ, per germline. The CDR3 is made up of 13 amino acids. DNA for the CDR3: TGCGCCAGCAGCTGGGGGGGCACAGATACGCAGTATTTT. It translates to CASSWGGTDTQYF.

A note on this clone: One junction end disagrees with the germline gene, perhaps due to a read error. The chain combines TRBV7-8 with TRBJ1-2; TRBD1 matches at 8 bases. Germline CDR1 SGHVS, CDR2 FQNEAQ. This CDR3 region has 14 residues. CDR3 protein: CAGSDGTGYYGYTF. CDR3 nucleotide sequence: TGTGCCGGCAGCGATGGGACAGGCTATTATGGCTACACCTTC.

The gene calls are TRBV7-9 and TRBJ1-4, with 7 bases matching TRBD1. CDR3 length: 15 amino acids. The trim removed 3 bases at V and 11 bases at J, leaving 12 bases unmatched. The germline CDR1 and CDR2 sequences are SEHNR and FQNEAQ (reference sequence). The DNA for the CDR3 is TGTGCCAGCAGCTTCCCGGGGCAGGGGGAAATCAAACTGTTTTTT. Protein: CASSFPGQGEIKLFF.

The chain has TRBV11-2 and TRBJ1-1; TRBD1 matches 10 bases. CDR3 size: 16 residues. V gave up 0 bases and J gave up 3 bases; unmatched junction bases: 4. CDR1 and CDR2 from the germline V gene are SGHAT and FQNNGV. Here the CDR3 reads CASSLDHGQGDTEAFF. The CDR3, as DNA: TGTGCCAGCAGCTTAGATCACGGACAGGGGGACACTGAAGCTTTCTTT.

CDR3 sequence: CASSTGTASYEQYF. Here the CDR3 DNA reads TGTGCCAGCAGCACAGGGACGGCTTCCTACGAGCAGTACTTC. The V call is TRBV9, the J call TRBJ2-7; D perhaps matches TRBD1 (6 bases). The length of the CDR3 is 14 residues. V dropped 4 bases and J dropped 1 base, with 12 bases sitting between them. The germline gives CDR1 SGDLS, CDR2 YYNGEE.

The gene calls are TRBV6-1 and TRBJ1-4; D not resolved. The CDR3 spans 15 residues. The germline gives CDR1 MNHNS, CDR2 SASEGT. V gave up 2 bases and J gave up 0 bases, with 7 bases separating them. CDR3 coding DNA: TGTGCCAGCAGTGAAACGAGGGCAACTAATGAAAAACTGTTTTTT. The encoded protein is CASSETRATNEKLFF.

The J gene is TRBJ2-1, the V gene TRBV9, with D perhaps matching TRBD1 (5 bases). CDR3 length equals 15 residues. V was pared by 0 bases and J by 3 bases, with 10 bases between. The germline CDR1 and CDR2 sequences are SGDLS and YYNGEE. CDR3 bases: TGTGCCAGCAGCGTAGAAGGGGCGCACTACAATGAGCAGTTCTTC. This encodes CASSVEGAHYNEQFF. The whole variable domain, filled in from reference TRBV9 and TRBJ2-1, reads DSGVTQTPKHLITATGQRVTLRCSPRSGDLSVYWYQQSLDQGLQFLIQYYNGEERAKGNILERFSAQQFPDLHSELNLSSLELGDSALYFCASSVEGAHYNEQFFGPGTRLTVL.